This TCR beta chain came from a study of blood T cell repertoires in COVID-19. The overall study: The United States, Italy and Spain were the sources of the acute and convalescent COVID-19 samples. The analysed material was cDNA or gDNA that came from T cells, B-cell-depleted T cells, or PBMCs.

The table came from immunoSEQ multiplex PCR; TCRdb's copy has only in-frame clones and leaves some out. Of 370,000 or so clones in the sample, around 87% were seen once. The age range of participants was 18 to 89 years, with residence in under 25 US areas. Cohort placement rested on clinical history that participants reported themselves. V was clipped by 3 bases and J by 7 bases; unmatched bases: 6. The germline V gene encodes CDR1 LNHDA and CDR2 SQIVND (reference sequence). The CDR3 contains 15 residues. This sequence was found in a man between 25 and 39 years old who had recovered from COVID-19. The material sequenced was PBMCs or T cells enriched from blood (not recorded which). This chain uses TRBV19 with TRBJ1-1; 12 nucleotides agree with TRBD1. CDR3 protein: CASSIGTGGVNEAFF. The CDR3 nucleotides read TGTGCCAGTAGTATCGGGACAGGGGGCGTAAATGAAGCTTTCTTT.